The next 11 T cell receptor beta chains were all read from a single sample in a study of T-cell memory formation after mild COVID-19. TCRdb itself ran the 5' RACE reads through MiXCR, one entry per CDR3 protein. The sample lists approximately 500,000 distinct CDR3 sequences, roughly 25% occurring once. Sequenced input: PBMCs or a T cell subset sorted from them (not recorded which). The receptors come from an adult woman who had mild COVID-19 (a few samples of this study predate the infection). Cell type and time point are not known.

The genes are TRBV24-1 and TRBJ2-1; 7 nucleotides align to TRBD2. After removal of 4 bases from V and 4 bases from J, the junction contained 6 bases not matched to a gene. This CDR3 spans 15 amino acids. The germline CDR1 and CDR2 sequences are KGHDR and SFDVKD. CDR3 coding DNA: TGTGCCACCAGTGACCCCGGGACTACATACAATGAGCAGTTCTTC. Translating gives CATSDPGTTYNEQFF.

This clonotype was seen only once. Germline and junction disagree at one end, which may indicate a read error. The genes are TRBV5-1 and TRBJ2-3; 7 nucleotides line up with TRBD2. The CDR3 is made up of 15 amino acids. Germline CDR1 reads SGHRS; CDR2 reads YFSETQ. CDR3 protein: CASSRLALSTDTQYF. The CDR3 DNA sequence: TGCGCCAGCAGCCGACTAGCCCTTAGCACTGATACGCAGTATTTT.

The CDR3 region is CASSFLGYGYTF. As DNA, the CDR3 is TGTGCCAGCAGCTTCCTGGGGTATGGCTACACCTTC. The rearrangement joins TRBV11-3 to TRBJ1-2; D unclear. Germline CDR1 is SGHNT and CDR2 is YENEEA. The V end lost 3 bases, the J end lost 5 bases, and 7 bases lay between the germline ends. The CDR3 has 12 amino acids.

The chain joins TRBV15 to TRBJ2-5; D possibly corresponds to TRBD2 (6 bases). CDR3 length equals 13 residues. CDR1 is LNHNV and CDR2 is YYDKDF in the germline V gene (reference sequence). V was trimmed by 7 bases and J by 5 bases, leaving 14 bases between them. CDR3 DNA: TGTGCCACCACCCCCGTTGCGGGGGAGACCCAGTACTTC. Translation gives CATTPVAGETQYF.

The rearrangement links TRBV27 to TRBJ2-7; 7 positions match TRBD1. The V and J ends lost 5 bases and 5 bases, in that order; junction bases with no gene match: 9. There are 14 residues in the CDR3. Per germline, CDR1 MNHEY and CDR2 SMNVEV (reference sequence). DNA for the CDR3: TGTGCCAGCAGTCCTTACAGGGGTGACGACGAGCAGTACTTC. Translation gives CASSPYRGDDEQYF.

The rearrangement links TRBV29-1 to TRBJ2-7; D is possibly TRBD1 (6 bases). Trimming left V 2 bases short and J 3 bases short, with 8 bases between. Germline CDR1 SQVTM, CDR2 ANQGSEA. The CDR3 is 12 residues long. The CDR3: CSVEQGLYEQYF. For the CDR3, the DNA is TGCAGCGTTGAACAGGGGCTCTACGAGCAGTACTTC.

The J gene is TRBJ2-5, the V gene TRBV4-2; maybe TRBD2 (6 bases). From germline, CDR1 is LGHNA and CDR2 YNFKEQ. Trimming pared 7 bases from V and 4 bases from J, leaving 19 bases between. CDR3 length: 15 amino acids. The CDR3 reads CASTLSQGAGETQYF. The CDR3 region has the DNA TGTGCCAGCACCCTCAGCCAGGGAGCGGGAGAGACCCAGTACTTC.

The chain joins TRBV7-2 to TRBJ2-3, with no clear D. Trimming pared 3 bases from V and 0 bases from J, leaving 7 bases between. The germline gives CDR1 SGHTA, CDR2 FQGNSA. This CDR3 has 14 residues. The CDR3 protein is CASSFRQSTDTQYF. The CDR3 bases are TGTGCCAGCAGCTTTAGGCAAAGCACAGATACGCAGTATTTT.

This clonotype appeared a few times. J is TRBJ2-4 and V is TRBV5-1; a possible D gene is TRBD2 (6 bases). The CDR3 length is 17 residues. Trimming cost V 0 bases and J 0 bases, with 13 bases left between them. Germline V gene lookup returns CDR1 SGHRS and CDR2 YFSETQ. CDR3 DNA sequence: TGCGCCAGCAGCTTGGTTGGTCTAGCGCTAGCCAAAAACATTCAGTACTTC. Translated: CASSLVGLALAKNIQYF.

This clonotype was seen only a few times. CDR3: CSAPIVRTVNTEAFF. Written as DNA, the CDR3 is TGCAGTGCCCCGATCGTCAGGACAGTGAACACTGAAGCTTTCTTT. V is TRBV20-1 and J is TRBJ1-1; D is possibly TRBD1 (6 bases). The CDR3 length is 15 residues. Trimming removed 6 bases from V and 0 bases from J, with 17 bases in between. Germline CDR1 DFQATT, CDR2 SNEGSKA (reference sequence).

The chain combines TRBV9 with TRBJ2-5; D is unresolved. This CDR3 contains 14 residues. V lost 1 base, J lost 0 bases, and 7 bases lay in between. Per germline, CDR1 SGDLS and CDR2 YYNGEE. DNA for the CDR3: TGTGCCAGCAGCGTACGACCGTACCAAGAGACCCAGTACTTC. Its protein product is CASSVRPYQETQYF.